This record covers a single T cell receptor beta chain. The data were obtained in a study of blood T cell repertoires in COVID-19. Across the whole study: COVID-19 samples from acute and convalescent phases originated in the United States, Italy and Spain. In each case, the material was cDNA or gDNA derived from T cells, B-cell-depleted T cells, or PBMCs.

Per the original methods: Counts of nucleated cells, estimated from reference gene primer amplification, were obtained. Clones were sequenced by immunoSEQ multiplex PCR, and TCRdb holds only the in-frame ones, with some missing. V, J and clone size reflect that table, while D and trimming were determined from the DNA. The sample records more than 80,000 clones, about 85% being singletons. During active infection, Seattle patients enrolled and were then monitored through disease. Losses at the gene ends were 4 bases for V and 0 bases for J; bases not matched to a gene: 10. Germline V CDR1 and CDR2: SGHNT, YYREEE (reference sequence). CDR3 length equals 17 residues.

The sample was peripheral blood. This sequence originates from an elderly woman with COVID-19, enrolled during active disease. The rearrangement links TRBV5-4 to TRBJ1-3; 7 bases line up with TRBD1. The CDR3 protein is CASSRGQALSSGNTIYF. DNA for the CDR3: TGTGCCAGCAGCCGTGGACAGGCGCTTAGCTCTGGAAACACCATATATTTT.